This T cell receptor (beta chain) comes out of a study of CD8 T cells in ankylosing spondylitis. General study results and limits: Matched ankylosing spondylitis synovial fluid reportedly contained a significantly enriched population of disease-linked clones. About 8 highly homologous variants made up a TCR beta motif, and this motif appeared characteristic of ankylosing spondylitis blood. CD8+ cells made up the disease-linked clones, which were relatively rare in peripheral blood.

In its sample, this clonotype was seen many times. Its antigen remains unknown. Library preparation for TCR beta used quantitative 5'-RACE with molecular barcodes. TCRdb called the 5' RACE reads again in MiXCR, with one record for every CDR3 protein. Of around 120,000 distinct CDR3 sequences listed, over 7% are singletons. V shed 3 bases, J shed 3 bases, and the junction held 10 bases outside the gene matches. There are 15 residues in the CDR3. Germline values: CDR1 DFQATT, CDR2 SNEGSKA (reference sequence). What was sequenced was blood, either unsorted or a sorted T cell fraction (not recorded which). The source is a male donor with ankylosing spondylitis or in good health (not recorded which). The V call is TRBV20-1, the J call TRBJ1-2, with 7 bases that match TRBD1. CDR3 sequence (DNA): TGCAGTGCTAGGGGATTGAGGGGGCTCCACTATGGCTACACCTTC. Translation gives CSARGLRGLHYGYTF.